The 14 T cell receptor beta chains listed next were all sequenced from one sample in a study of blood T cell repertoires in COVID-19. Repertoires were generated with immunoSEQ multiplex PCR, while TCRdb's copy carries only in-frame clones and drops some. The repertoire holds 100,000 or so clones, with more than 75% as singletons. Sequenced material: peripheral blood. The receptors come from a woman aged 30 to 39 with acute or convalescent COVID-19.

The V and J genes are TRBV10-3 and TRBJ2-7; 9 bases are a match to TRBD2. V shed 3 bases, J shed 9 bases, and the junction held 6 bases outside the gene matches. Germline V CDR1 and CDR2: ENHRY, SYGVKD. The CDR3 length is 13 residues. The CDR3 DNA is TGTGCCATCAGTGACGGAGCGGGGGGAGGGCAGTACTTC. This gives the protein CAISDGAGGGQYF.

The chain joins TRBV19 to TRBJ2-1, with D possibly matching TRBD1 (5 bases). This CDR3 has 15 residues. Trimming left V 6 bases short and J 0 bases short, with 12 bases between. Germline-derived CDR1 and CDR2 are LNHDA and SQIVND (reference sequence). CDR3 in amino acids: CASRTDSSSYNEQFF. The CDR3, as DNA: TGTGCCAGTAGGACAGATTCGAGCTCCTACAATGAGCAGTTCTTC.

The chain links TRBV29-1 to TRBJ1-5, with a tentative D call TRBD1 (5 bases). The CDR3 contains 13 residues. Per germline, CDR1 SQVTM and CDR2 ANQGSEA. The ends were cut back, 6 bases at V and 3 bases at J, with 12 bases in the middle. CDR3 region: CSVSDSYNQPQHF. CDR3 sequence (DNA): TGCAGCGTCAGCGACAGCTACAATCAGCCCCAGCATTTT.

This clone came up once. The chain links TRBV9 to TRBJ1-2; no firm D call. Germline V lookup: CDR1 SGDLS, CDR2 YYNGEE. V was pared by 4 bases and J by 2 bases, with 3 bases between. There are 11 residues in the CDR3. CDR3 DNA sequence: TGTGCCAGCAGCCAGAACTATGGCTACACCTTC. Translation: CASSQNYGYTF.

This chain joins TRBV12-3 or TRBV12-4 and TRBJ2-3; D gene uncertain. CDR3 length: 13 amino acids. V dropped 4 bases and J dropped 2 bases, with 7 bases sitting between them. DNA for the CDR3: TGTGCCAGCAGTTCTCCTAACACAGATACGCAGTATTTT. Translating it yields CASSSPNTDTQYF.

CDR3 nucleotide sequence: TGTGCCAGCATCAGACAAGGGAACACCGGGGAGCTGTTTTTT. Translated: CASIRQGNTGELFF. The genes are TRBV6-5 and TRBJ2-2; no firm D call. Germline V gene data show CDR1 as MNHEY and CDR2 as SVGAGI. The CDR3 loop spans 14 amino acids. Between the trimmed V and J ends, which lost 7 bases and 1 base, there was a span of 10 bases.

The rearrangement joins TRBV10-3 to TRBJ1-1; D unclear. The CDR3 runs 13 residues. From germline, CDR1 is ENHRY and CDR2 SYGVKD. Trimming took off 2 bases at V and 4 bases at J, with 8 bases between the two ends. CDR3 sequence (DNA): TGTGCCATCAGTGAGGAGGAGCGCACTGAAGCTTTCTTT. Amino acids: CAISEEERTEAFF.

The chain employs TRBV2 and TRBJ1-6; the D is unclear. Germline-derived CDR1 and CDR2 are SNHLY and FYNNEI. The V end was cut by 6 bases, the J end by 7 bases, with 10 bases between. This CDR3 spans 13 amino acids. The DNA of the CDR3 is TGTGCCAGCAGAAGGACTGAAAATTCACCCCTCCACTTT. It yields the protein CASRRTENSPLHF.

This clone came up a few times. The rearrangement joins TRBV9 to TRBJ1-2, with 7 bases identical to TRBD1. The CDR3 has 16 amino acids. Losses at the gene ends were 3 bases for V and 6 bases for J; bases not matched to a gene: 14. CDR1 and CDR2 (germline): SGDLS, YYNGEE. The CDR3 nucleotides read TGTGCCAGCAGCGCCGGCCTGGACGGACAGGCCCATGGCTACACCTTC. Its protein is CASSAGLDGQAHGYTF.

This sequence joins TRBV19 and TRBJ1-5; a possible D gene is TRBD1 (5 bases). The V and J ends lost 7 bases and 6 bases respectively, with 19 bases between them. The germline V gene encodes CDR1 LNHDA and CDR2 SQIVND (reference sequence). The CDR3 extends over 15 amino acids. CDR3 nucleotide sequence: TGTGCCAGTAACCAAAAGAAGGGAAGGGGTCAGCCCCAGCATTTT. This codes for CASNQKKGRGQPQHF. Drawing the rest from reference TRBV19 and TRBJ1-5, the complete variable domain is DGGITQSPKYLFRKEGQNVTLSCEQNLNHDAMYWYRQDPGQGLRLIYYSQIVNDFQKGDIAEGYSVSREKKESFPLTVTSAQKNPTAFYLCASNQKKGRGQPQHFGDGTRLSIL.

The V call is TRBV2, the J call TRBJ1-2; perhaps TRBD1 as D (5 bases). The CDR3 runs to 14 residues. Germline V gene lookup returns CDR1 SNHLY and CDR2 FYNNEI. Trimming left V 7 bases short and J 5 bases short, with 17 bases between. The CDR3: CASIRNAGPYGYTF. The CDR3 region has the DNA TGTGCCAGCATACGTAACGCAGGGCCGTATGGCTACACCTTC. Complete variable domain (other parts from reference TRBV2 and TRBJ1-2): EPEVTQTPSHQVTQMGQEVILRCVPISNHLYFYWYRQILGQKVEFLVSFYNNEISEKSEIFDDQFSVERPDGSNFTLKIRSTKLEDSAMYFCASIRNAGPYGYTFGSGTRLTVV.

V is TRBV6-5 and J is TRBJ1-6; D is ambiguous. Germline assignment: CDR1 MNHEY and CDR2 SVGAGI. The CDR3 is 15 amino acids. Trimming left V 6 bases short and J 0 bases short, with 9 bases between. The CDR3 coding sequence is TGTGCCAGCAGGGGCCCCAGCTCCTATAATTCACCCCTCCACTTT. This codes for CASRGPSSYNSPLHF.

J is TRBJ1-1 and V is TRBV30; TRBD1 aligns across 7 bases. There are 15 residues in the CDR3. The trim removed 2 bases at V and 1 base at J, leaving 7 bases unmatched. Germline V gene lookup returns CDR1 GTSNPN and CDR2 SVGIG (reference sequence). The CDR3 DNA reads TGTGCCTGGAGTACACGACAGGGAAGGAACACTGAAGCTTTCTTT. Its protein product is CAWSTRQGRNTEAFF.

The rearrangement uses TRBV5-1 and TRBJ1-5; tentatively, D is TRBD1 (6 bases). V lost 4 bases and J 4 bases, leaving 15 bases between the germline ends. Germline V gene lookup returns CDR1 SGHRS and CDR2 YFSETQ. The CDR3 is 15 residues long. The CDR3 DNA follows: TGCGCCAGCAGCCTGGATCGGGGGGCGAATCAGCCCCAGCATTTT. It codes for CASSLDRGANQPQHF.